The 17 T cell receptor beta chains reported below all come from one sample, sequenced in a study of shared clonotypes between healthy human individuals. Produced via immunoSEQ multiplex PCR; TCRdb's table is partial and in-frame only. The table has about 2.4 million clones, 93% seen once. The sequenced sample consisted of naive CD4+ T cells from PBMCs. Subset of the sample: CD45RA+ positively selected. Receptors originate from a young man in good health. Some clones in this sample may be carry-over from other donors' samples.

For this clone: This sample also contains other DNA sequences that code for the same CDR3. The V and J genes are TRBV5-1 and TRBJ2-6; TRBD2 might be the D (5 bases). With 4 bases removed from V and 1 base from J, the gap between germline ends came to 6 bases. The CDR3 totals 14 residues. Germline CDR1 is SGHRS and CDR2 is YFSETQ. CDR3 bases: TGCGCCAGCAGCCCGGGATCTGGGGCCAACGTCCTGACTTTC. It is translated as CASSPGSGANVLTF. The complete variable domain, with remaining parts taken from reference TRBV5-1 and TRBJ2-6, reads KAGVTQTPRYLIKTRGQQVTLSCSPISGHRSVSWYQQTPGQGLQFLFEYFSETQRNKGNFPGRFSGRQFSNSRSEMNVSTLELGDSALYLCASSPGSGANVLTFGAGSRLTVL.

The rearrangement uses TRBV4-1 and TRBJ2-7; 8 nucleotides line up with TRBD1. V lost 2 bases, J lost 4 bases, and 10 bases stayed unmatched. This CDR3 contains 16 residues. Germline V lookup: CDR1 MGHRA, CDR2 YSYEKL. CDR3 in amino acids: CASSQPSGTGFYEQYF. DNA for the CDR3: TGCGCCAGCAGCCAACCCTCCGGGACAGGATTTTACGAGCAGTACTTC.

The rearrangement uses TRBV28 and TRBJ1-2, with unresolved D. This CDR3 comprises 12 residues. Germline V gene data show CDR1 as MDHEN and CDR2 as SYDVKM. Trimming stripped 8 bases from V and 5 bases from J, with 12 bases between. CDR3 DNA: TGTGCCAGCGGATCCGTTGGTTATGGCTACACCTTC. Protein: CASGSVGYGYTF.

This chain connects TRBV4-1 to TRBJ2-2; 7 bases are shared with TRBD2. The germline gives CDR1 MGHRA, CDR2 YSYEKL. This CDR3 spans 17 amino acids. The ends lost 4 bases at V and 3 bases at J; junction bases unmatched: 11. The CDR3 DNA reads as TGCGCCAGCAGCCTAAGACGGGGGGTAGGGGACACCGGGGAGCTGTTTTTT. It specifies CASSLRRGVGDTGELFF.

The CDR3 loop reads CASRETAEVYEQYF. In nucleotides, the CDR3 is TGTGCCAGCAGGGAGACCGCTGAGGTTTACGAGCAGTACTTC. The J gene is TRBJ2-7, the V gene TRBV6-1; D gene unclear. This CDR3 has 14 amino acids. Per the germline V gene, CDR1 is MNHNS and CDR2 is SASEGT. The germline V and J ends were trimmed by 6 bases and 4 bases, with 16 bases remaining between them.

This chain uses TRBV27 with TRBJ2-3, with TRBD2 matching over 14 bases. From germline, CDR1 is MNHEY and CDR2 SMNVEV (reference sequence). J was trimmed by 2 bases and V by 3 bases; bases with no gene match: 13. CDR3 length: 20 amino acids. The CDR3 sequence is CASSFPSRLAGGSSTDTQYF. The CDR3 nucleotides read TGTGCCAGCAGTTTCCCTTCCAGACTAGCGGGAGGGTCCTCCACAGATACGCAGTATTTT.

V usage is TRBV6-6 and J usage is TRBJ2-4, with 7 bases that match TRBD2. Germline V CDR1 and CDR2: MNHNY, SVGAGI (reference sequence). The CDR3 is made up of 15 amino acids. Trimming removed 6 bases from V and 3 bases from J; junction bases left unmatched: 8. CDR3 sequence reads: CASSPRLADKNIQYF. The CDR3 nucleotides read TGTGCCAGCAGCCCCCGACTAGCTGACAAAAACATTCAGTACTTC.

The rearrangement joins TRBV19 to TRBJ2-2; 11 bases match TRBD2. The V and J ends lost 2 bases and 7 bases, in that order; junction bases with no gene match: 15. The CDR3 consists of 19 residues. Germline V lookup: CDR1 LNHDA, CDR2 SQIVND (reference sequence). DNA for the CDR3: TGTGCCAGTAGTATAAGGAGTGTAGCGGGAGGGCCGTCGAGCGGGGAGCTGTTTTTT. Its protein product is CASSIRSVAGGPSSGELFF.

The rearrangement links TRBV7-7 to TRBJ2-2, with D perhaps TRBD1 (5 bases). V gave up 5 bases and J gave up 1 base, with 11 bases separating them. Germline CDR1 is SSHAT and CDR2 is FNYEAQ (reference sequence). The CDR3 is 15 amino acids. CDR3 nucleotide sequence: TGTGCCAGCAGCCCCATTAGGGGGAACACCGGGGAGCTGTTTTTT. Translating gives CASSPIRGNTGELFF.

This clone has just one count. J is TRBJ1-3 and V is TRBV28; tentative D call: TRBD1 (6 bases). This CDR3 comprises 15 residues. Per germline, CDR1 MDHEN and CDR2 SYDVKM. Trimming left V 7 bases short and J 0 bases short, with 13 bases between. CDR3 loop: CASIGQFFSGNTIYF. The CDR3 DNA reads TGTGCCAGCATCGGACAGTTCTTCTCTGGAAACACCATATATTTT.

The rearrangement links TRBV30 to TRBJ2-7, with unresolved D. Germline CDR1 and CDR2: GTSNPN and SVGIG (reference sequence). V dropped 3 bases and J dropped 1 base, with 7 bases sitting between them. The CDR3 totals 12 residues. CDR3 bases: TGTGCCTGGAGCCATAGTTCCTACGAGCAGTACTTC. It yields the protein CAWSHSSYEQYF. The entire variable domain, with the rest obtained from reference TRBV30 and TRBJ2-7, is as follows: SQTIHQWPATLVQPVGSPLSLECTVEGTSNPNLYWYRQAAGRGLQLLFYSVGIGQISSEVPQNLSASRPQDRQFILSSKKLLLSDSGFYLCAWSHSSYEQYFGPGTRLTVT.

The chain employs TRBV11-1 and TRBJ1-1; the D gene is possibly TRBD1 (6 bases). CDR3 size: 15 residues. From germline, CDR1 is SGHAT and CDR2 FQDESV (reference sequence). V was cut by 1 base and J by 0 bases, with 9 bases left in between. CDR3 sequence: CASSLGGALNTEAFF. CDR3 coding DNA: TGTGCCAGCAGCTTAGGGGGGGCCCTGAACACTGAAGCTTTCTTT.

This chain uses TRBV5-1 with TRBJ2-3; no reliable D call. Per the germline V gene, CDR1 is SGHRS and CDR2 is YFSETQ. The V end was cut by 2 bases, the J end by 2 bases, with 12 bases between. CDR3 length: 15 amino acids. The CDR3 bases are TGCGCCAGCAGCTTAGGTCAAGTCAACACAGATACGCAGTATTTT. Protein product: CASSLGQVNTDTQYF.

This chain joins TRBV5-8 and TRBJ1-1; a weak D match, TRBD1 (5 bases). Trimming took 1 base from V and 0 from J, leaving 10 bases between them. Looked up from germline, CDR1 is SGHTS and CDR2 is YDEGEE. This CDR3 comprises 15 residues. The CDR3: CASSLWGRMNTEAFF. CDR3 in DNA: TGTGCCAGCAGCTTGTGGGGCCGCATGAACACTGAAGCTTTCTTT.

The gene calls are TRBV28 and TRBJ2-1; D could derive from TRBD1 or TRBD2 (5 bases each). Germline CDR1 reads MDHEN; CDR2 reads SYDVKM. V was cut by 1 base and J by 8 bases, with 15 bases left in between. The CDR3 runs 15 residues. As DNA, the CDR3 is TGTGCCAGCAGTTTATTAGGGGTGGGAGAACATGAGCAGTTCTTC. Its translation is CASSLLGVGEHEQFF.

Concerning this clone: Other DNA sequences in the same sample also yield this CDR3. The V call is TRBV28, the J call TRBJ2-7; no clear D. The CDR3 length is 9 residues. V lost 8 bases and J 3 bases, leaving 2 bases between the germline ends. CDR1 is MDHEN, CDR2 SYDVKM, per germline. In DNA, the CDR3 is TGTGCCAGCGGCTACGAGCAGTACTTC. Its translation: CASGYEQYF.

This chain joins TRBV7-2 and TRBJ1-4, with D unresolved. Trimming removed 4 bases from V and 5 bases from J, with 11 bases in between. Germline CDR1 is SGHTA and CDR2 is FQGNSA. The CDR3 loop spans 14 amino acids. CDR3 nucleotides: TGTGCCAGCAGCTATTACCAGTTGAATGAAAAACTGTTTTTT. Protein product: CASSYYQLNEKLFF.